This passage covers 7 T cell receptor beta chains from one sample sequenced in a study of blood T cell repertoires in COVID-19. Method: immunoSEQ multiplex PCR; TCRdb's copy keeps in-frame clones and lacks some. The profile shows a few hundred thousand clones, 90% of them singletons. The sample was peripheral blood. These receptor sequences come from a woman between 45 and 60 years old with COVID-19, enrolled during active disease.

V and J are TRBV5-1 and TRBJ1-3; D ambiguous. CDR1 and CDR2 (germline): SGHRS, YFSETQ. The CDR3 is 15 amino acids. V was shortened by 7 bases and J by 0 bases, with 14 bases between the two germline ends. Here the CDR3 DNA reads TGCGCCAGCCGTGTAGGACTACTCTCTGGAAACACCATATATTTT. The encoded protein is CASRVGLLSGNTIYF. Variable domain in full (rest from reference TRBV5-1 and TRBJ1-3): KAGVTQTPRYLIKTRGQQVTLSCSPISGHRSVSWYQQTPGQGLQFLFEYFSETQRNKGNFPGRFSGRQFSNSRSEMNVSTLELGDSALYLCASRVGLLSGNTIYFGEGSWLTVV.

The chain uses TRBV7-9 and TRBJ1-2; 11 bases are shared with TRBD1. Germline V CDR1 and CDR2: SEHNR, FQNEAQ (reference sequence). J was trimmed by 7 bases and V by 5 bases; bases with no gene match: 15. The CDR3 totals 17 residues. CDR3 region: CASSLGQGGYYYGGYTF. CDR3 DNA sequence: TGTGCCAGCAGCCTGGGACAGGGGGGGTACTACTACGGTGGCTACACCTTC.

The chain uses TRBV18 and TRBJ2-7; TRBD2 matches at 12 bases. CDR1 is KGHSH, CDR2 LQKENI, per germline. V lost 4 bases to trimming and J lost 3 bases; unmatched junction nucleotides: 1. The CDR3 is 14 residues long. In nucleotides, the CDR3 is TGTGCCAGCTCACGGGGACTAGCGGGCTACGAGCAGTACTTC. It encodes CASSRGLAGYEQYF.

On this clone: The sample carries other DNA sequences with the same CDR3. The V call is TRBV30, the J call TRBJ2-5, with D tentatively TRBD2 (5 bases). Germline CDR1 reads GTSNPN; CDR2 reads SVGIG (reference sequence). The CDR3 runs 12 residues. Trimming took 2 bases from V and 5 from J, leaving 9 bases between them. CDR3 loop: CAWSPSRETQYF. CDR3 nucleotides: TGTGCCTGGAGTCCTAGCCGGGAGACCCAGTACTTC.

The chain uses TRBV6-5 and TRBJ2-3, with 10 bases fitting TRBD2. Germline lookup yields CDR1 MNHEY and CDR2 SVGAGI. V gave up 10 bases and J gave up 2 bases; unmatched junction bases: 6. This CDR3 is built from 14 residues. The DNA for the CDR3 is TGTGCCATTACACTAGCGGGAACCACAGATACGCAGTATTTT. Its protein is CAITLAGTTDTQYF.

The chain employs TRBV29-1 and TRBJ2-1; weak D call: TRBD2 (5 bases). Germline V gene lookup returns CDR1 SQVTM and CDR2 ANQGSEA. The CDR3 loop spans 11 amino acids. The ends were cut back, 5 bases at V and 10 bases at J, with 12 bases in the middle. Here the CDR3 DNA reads TGCAGCGTTAATAACCCGGGAGAGCAGTTCTTC. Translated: CSVNNPGEQFF.

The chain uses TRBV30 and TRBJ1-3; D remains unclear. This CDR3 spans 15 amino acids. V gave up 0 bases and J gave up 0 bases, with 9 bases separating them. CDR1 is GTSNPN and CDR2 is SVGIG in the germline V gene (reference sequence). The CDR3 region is CAWSVGGSSGNTIYF. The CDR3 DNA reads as TGTGCCTGGAGTGTAGGCGGCAGCTCTGGAAACACCATATATTTT.